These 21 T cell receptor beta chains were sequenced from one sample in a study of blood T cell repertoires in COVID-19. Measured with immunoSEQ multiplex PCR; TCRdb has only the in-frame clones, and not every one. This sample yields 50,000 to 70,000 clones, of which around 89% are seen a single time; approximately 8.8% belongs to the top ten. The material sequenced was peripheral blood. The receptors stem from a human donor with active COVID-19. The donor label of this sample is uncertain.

The CDR3 reads CATSDSPGGTRETQYF. Written as DNA, the CDR3 is TGTGCCACCAGTGATTCCCCAGGGGGAACCCGAGAGACCCAGTACTTC. The V gene is TRBV24-1, the J gene TRBJ2-5, with 7 nucleotides matching TRBD1. The CDR3 covers 16 residues. V shed 2 bases, J shed 4 bases, and the junction held 9 bases outside the gene matches. Germline lookup yields CDR1 KGHDR and CDR2 SFDVKD.

CDR3 nucleotide sequence: TGCGCCAGCAGCTTGGCCGGGACAGGGGGCCTGGCTTTTAGCACAGATACGCAGTATTTT. Translating it yields CASSLAGTGGLAFSTDTQYF. The rearrangement uses TRBV5-1 and TRBJ2-3; TRBD1 aligns across 12 bases. The V gene's germline CDR1 is SGHRS and CDR2 YFSETQ. CDR3 length: 20 amino acids. With 0 bases clipped from V and 0 bases from J, the junction kept 11 bases outside the gene matches.

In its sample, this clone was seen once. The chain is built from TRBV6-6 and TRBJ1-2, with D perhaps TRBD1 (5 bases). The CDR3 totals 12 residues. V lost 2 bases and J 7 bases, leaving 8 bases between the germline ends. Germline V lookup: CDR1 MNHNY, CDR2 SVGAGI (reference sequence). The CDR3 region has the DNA TGTGCCAGCAGTTACGCGGGGGGTGGCTACACCTTC. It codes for CASSYAGGGYTF.

DNA for the CDR3: TGTGCCAGCAGTGAAGGGGGGACTAGCGGGGTTCCAGATACGCAGTATTTT. This translates into CASSEGGTSGVPDTQYF. V and J are TRBV6-1 and TRBJ2-3; 13 nucleotides align to TRBD2. V gave up 1 base and J gave up 4 bases; unmatched junction bases: 5. The length of the CDR3 is 17 residues. Per germline, CDR1 MNHNS and CDR2 SASEGT.

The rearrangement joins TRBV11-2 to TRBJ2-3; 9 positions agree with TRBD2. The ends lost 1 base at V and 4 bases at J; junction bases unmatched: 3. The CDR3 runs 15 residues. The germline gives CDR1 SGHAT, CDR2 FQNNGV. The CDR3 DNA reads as TGTGCCAGCAGCTTAGGGGGGACTAGCTCAGATACGCAGTATTTT. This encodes CASSLGGTSSDTQYF.

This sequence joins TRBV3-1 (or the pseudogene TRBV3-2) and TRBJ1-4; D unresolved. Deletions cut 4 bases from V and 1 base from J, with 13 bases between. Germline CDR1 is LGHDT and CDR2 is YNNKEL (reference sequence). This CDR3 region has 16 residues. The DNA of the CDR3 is TGTGCCAGCAGCCTCCCTAATTCCGAAACTAATGAAAAACTGTTTTTT. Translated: CASSLPNSETNEKLFF.

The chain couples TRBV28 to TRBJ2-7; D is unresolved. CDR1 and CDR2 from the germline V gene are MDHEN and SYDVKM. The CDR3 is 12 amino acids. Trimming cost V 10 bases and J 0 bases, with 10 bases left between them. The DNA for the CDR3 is TGTGCCACCAGAACAGCCTCCTACGAGCAGTACTTC. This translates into CATRTASYEQYF.

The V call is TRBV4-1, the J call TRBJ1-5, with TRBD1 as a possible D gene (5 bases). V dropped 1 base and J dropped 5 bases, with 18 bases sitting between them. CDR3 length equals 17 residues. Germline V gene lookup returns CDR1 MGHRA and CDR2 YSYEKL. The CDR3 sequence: CASSQGGWKGVDQPQHF. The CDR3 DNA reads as TGCGCCAGCAGCCAAGGAGGTTGGAAAGGGGTGGATCAGCCCCAGCATTTT.

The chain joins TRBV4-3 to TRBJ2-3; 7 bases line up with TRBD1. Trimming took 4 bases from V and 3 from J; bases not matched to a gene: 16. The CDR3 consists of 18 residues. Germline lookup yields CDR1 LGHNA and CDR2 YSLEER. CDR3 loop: CASSPDGSGQAGTDTQYF. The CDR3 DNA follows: TGCGCCAGCAGCCCAGACGGGTCAGGACAGGCTGGAACAGATACGCAGTATTTT.

The CDR3 nucleotides read TGTGCCAGCAGCCAATCCGATTCCCCGCGGTACTTC. Its translation: CASSQSDSPRYF. This chain connects TRBV3-1 (or the pseudogene TRBV3-2) to TRBJ2-7; no firm D call. V was cut by 2 bases and J by 12 bases, with 14 bases left in between. The V gene's germline CDR1 is LGHDT and CDR2 YNNKEL (reference sequence). There are 12 residues in the CDR3.

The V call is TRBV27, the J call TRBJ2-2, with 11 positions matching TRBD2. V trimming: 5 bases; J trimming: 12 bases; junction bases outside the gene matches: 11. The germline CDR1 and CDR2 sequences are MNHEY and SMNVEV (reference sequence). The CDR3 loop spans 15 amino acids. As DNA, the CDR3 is TGTGCCAGCAGTCCCAGACTAGCGGGAATGAGGAAGCTGTTTTTT. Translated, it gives CASSPRLAGMRKLFF.

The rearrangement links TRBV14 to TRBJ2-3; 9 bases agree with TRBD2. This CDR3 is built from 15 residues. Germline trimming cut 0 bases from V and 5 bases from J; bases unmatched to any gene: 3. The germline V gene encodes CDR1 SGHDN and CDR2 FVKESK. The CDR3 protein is CASSQDASGVDTQYF. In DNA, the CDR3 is TGTGCCAGCAGCCAAGACGCTAGCGGGGTAGATACGCAGTATTTT. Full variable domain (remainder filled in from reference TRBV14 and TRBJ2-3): EAGVTQFPSHSVIEKGQTVTLRCDPISGHDNLYWYRRVMGKEIKFLLHFVKESKQDESGMPNNRFLAERTGGTYSTLKVQPAELEDSGVYFCASSQDASGVDTQYFGPGTRLTVL.

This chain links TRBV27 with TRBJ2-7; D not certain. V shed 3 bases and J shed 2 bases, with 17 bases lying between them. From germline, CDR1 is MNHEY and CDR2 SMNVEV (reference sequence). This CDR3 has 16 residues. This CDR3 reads CASSFSVGRITYEQYF. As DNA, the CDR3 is TGTGCCAGCAGTTTCAGTGTGGGCAGGATAACCTACGAGCAGTACTTC.

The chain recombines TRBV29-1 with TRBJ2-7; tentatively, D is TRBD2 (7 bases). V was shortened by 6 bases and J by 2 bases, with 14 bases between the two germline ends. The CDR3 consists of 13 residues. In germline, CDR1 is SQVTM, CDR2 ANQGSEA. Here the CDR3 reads CSVREGGTYEQYF. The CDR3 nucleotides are TGCAGCGTCCGTGAGGGGGGGACCTACGAGCAGTACTTC.

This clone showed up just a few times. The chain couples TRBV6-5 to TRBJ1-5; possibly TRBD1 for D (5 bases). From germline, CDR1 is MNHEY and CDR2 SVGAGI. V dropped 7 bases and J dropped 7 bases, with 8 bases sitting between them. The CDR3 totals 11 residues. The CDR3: CASMKGQPQHF. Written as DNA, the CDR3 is TGTGCCAGCATGAAGGGGCAGCCCCAGCATTTT.

The CDR3 spells CAISELGLASTDTQYF. The CDR3 DNA is TGTGCCATCAGTGAGTTGGGACTGGCAAGCACAGATACGCAGTATTTT. The chain links TRBV10-3 to TRBJ2-3; perhaps TRBD2 as D (6 bases). V was cut by 1 base and J by 0 bases, with 11 bases left in between. In germline, CDR1 is ENHRY, CDR2 SYGVKD. The CDR3 has 16 amino acids.

The CDR3 region is CASSLGQGYNEQFF. CDR3 DNA: TGCGCCAGCAGCCTCGGACAGGGCTACAATGAGCAGTTCTTC. V usage is TRBV5-1 and J usage is TRBJ2-1; 8 bases match TRBD1. The CDR3 is made up of 14 amino acids. With 4 bases clipped from V and 3 bases from J, the junction kept 3 bases outside the gene matches. Germline values: CDR1 SGHRS, CDR2 YFSETQ.

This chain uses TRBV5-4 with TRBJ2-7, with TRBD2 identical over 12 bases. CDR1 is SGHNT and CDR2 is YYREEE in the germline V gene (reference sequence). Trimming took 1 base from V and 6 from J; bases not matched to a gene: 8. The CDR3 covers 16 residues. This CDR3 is CASSLSLAGGPGEQYF. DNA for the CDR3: TGTGCCAGCAGCTTGAGCCTAGCGGGAGGGCCAGGCGAGCAGTACTTC.

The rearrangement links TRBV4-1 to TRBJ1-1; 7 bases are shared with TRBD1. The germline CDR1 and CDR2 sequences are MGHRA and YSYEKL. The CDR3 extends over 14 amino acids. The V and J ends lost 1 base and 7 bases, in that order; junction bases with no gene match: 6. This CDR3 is CASSQATGKYEAFF. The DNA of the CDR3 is TGCGCCAGCAGCCAAGCGACAGGGAAATATGAAGCTTTCTTT.

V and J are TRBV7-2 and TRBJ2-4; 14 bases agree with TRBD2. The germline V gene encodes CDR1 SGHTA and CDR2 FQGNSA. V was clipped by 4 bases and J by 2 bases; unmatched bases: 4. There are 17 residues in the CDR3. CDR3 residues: CASSSGLAGATKNIQYF. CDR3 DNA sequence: TGTGCCAGCAGCTCGGGACTAGCGGGGGCCACCAAAAACATTCAGTACTTC.

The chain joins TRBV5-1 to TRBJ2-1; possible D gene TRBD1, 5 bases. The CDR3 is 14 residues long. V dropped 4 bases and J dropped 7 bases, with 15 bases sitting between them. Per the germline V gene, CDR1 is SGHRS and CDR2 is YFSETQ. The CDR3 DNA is TGCGCCAGCAGCCCTCGACAGCAGTGGAATGAGCAGTTCTTC. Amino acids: CASSPRQQWNEQFF.